Below are 20 T cell receptor beta chains sequenced from a single sample in a study of beta chain features in type 1 diabetes (dated by TCRdb to 2017 to 2018). The library was prepared using the immunoSEQ multiplex PCR assay. The High Capacity cDNA Reverse Transcription Kit was used to reverse transcribe all of the isolated RNA, meaning that expressed TCRB transcripts were what got sequenced. TCRdb took this table from immuneACCESS and kept in-frame rearrangements with V and J called. Such tables lack part of the clones; where checked against another copy, unresolved V genes explain under half of the gap, and the rest is unexplained. The table for this sample lists 450,000 to 600,000 clones; approximately 31% of them were counted only once. The ten largest clones represent 0.05% to 0.065% of the sample. The specimen sequenced was naive CD4+ T cells from blood. The cell subset or site label on this specimen signifies: true naive CD4+ T cells. The receptors were sampled from a man aged 18-30 years in good health.

The chain is built from TRBV18 and TRBJ2-1, with unresolved D. Germline CDR1 is KGHSH and CDR2 is LQKENI. The CDR3 covers 15 residues. V was clipped by 2 bases and J by 0 bases, with 8 bases between them. CDR3 nucleotide sequence: TGTGCCAGCTCACCAACATCCCTCTCCTACAATGAGCAGTTCTTC. This translates into CASSPTSLSYNEQFF.

V gene TRBV9 combines with J gene TRBJ2-7; D is possibly TRBD2 (6 bases). V lost 0 bases and J lost 3, with 13 bases in between. Germline CDR1 and CDR2: SGDLS and YYNGEE. The CDR3 runs 15 residues. The CDR3 is CASSVAGEPSYEQYF. The CDR3 nucleotides are TGTGCCAGCAGCGTAGCGGGAGAGCCCAGCTACGAGCAGTACTTC.

This CDR3 reads CSAILNTGELFF. The CDR3 nucleotides read TGCAGCGCAATCCTTAACACCGGGGAGCTGTTTTTT. The chain is built from TRBV29-1 and TRBJ2-2; D is uncertain. CDR3 length equals 12 residues. V lost 7 bases and J 2 bases, leaving 8 bases between the germline ends. Germline V gene data show CDR1 as SQVTM and CDR2 as ANQGSEA.

This clone was detected only once. The CDR3 protein is CATSDGSNYGYTF. Written as DNA, the CDR3 is TGTGCCACCTCGGACGGTTCTAACTATGGCTACACCTTC. V gene TRBV10-3 combines with J gene TRBJ1-2, with no clear D. Trimming stripped 10 bases from V and 0 bases from J, with 12 bases between. CDR3 length equals 13 residues. Germline V CDR1 and CDR2: ENHRY, SYGVKD.

This clone occurred a few times. The sample holds other DNA sequences that translate to the same CDR3. The V call is TRBV7-2, the J call TRBJ2-5; 10 bases match TRBD2. The germline gives CDR1 SGHTA, CDR2 FQGNSA. The trim removed 5 bases at V and 4 bases at J, leaving 4 bases unmatched. CDR3 size: 14 residues. CDR3 amino acids: CASSPRLAGETQYF. The CDR3, as DNA: TGTGCCAGCAGCCCTCGACTAGCGGGAGAGACCCAGTACTTC.

The chain is built from TRBV5-6 and TRBJ2-7, with D hard to call. This CDR3 has 13 amino acids. The V gene's germline CDR1 is SGHDT and CDR2 YYEEEE. Trimming removed 1 base from V and 4 bases from J, with 9 bases in between. The CDR3 DNA reads as TGTGCCAGCAGCTTGAGCAGGCTATACGAGCAGTACTTC. Its translation: CASSLSRLYEQYF.

V is TRBV30 and J is TRBJ1-4, with D possibly TRBD1 on 5 matching bases. The germline V gene has CDR1 GTSNPN and CDR2 SVGIG (reference sequence). The CDR3 sequence is 13 residues long. The V and J ends lost 1 base and 10 bases respectively, with 13 bases between them. Written as DNA, the CDR3 is TGTGCCTGGAGTGCCCTGCGTGGGGCAAAACTGTTTTTT. This gives the protein CAWSALRGAKLFF.

The chain is built from TRBV5-1 and TRBJ2-7; perhaps D is TRBD1 or TRBD2 (5 bases each). V dropped 0 bases and J dropped 6 bases, with 16 bases sitting between them. The germline CDR1 and CDR2 sequences are SGHRS and YFSETQ. There are 15 residues in the CDR3. This CDR3 is CASSLAPGPKGEQYF. CDR3 bases: TGCGCCAGCAGCTTGGCCCCGGGGCCAAAGGGCGAGCAGTACTTC.

This clone showed up just once. V gene TRBV25-1 combines with J gene TRBJ2-1, with TRBD2 as a possible D gene (5 bases). The ends were cut back, 2 bases at V and 10 bases at J, with 18 bases in the middle. The CDR3 extends over 15 amino acids. Germline loops: CDR1 MGHDK, CDR2 SYGVNS. In nucleotides, the CDR3 is TGTGCCAGCAGTGAAACGACTACCGCATTTGCGGAGCAGTTCTTC. Translation: CASSETTTAFAEQFF. The full variable domain, with the rest looked up from reference TRBV25-1 and TRBJ2-1, is EADIYQTPRYLVIGTGKKITLECSQTMGHDKMYWYQQDPGMELHLIHYSYGVNSTEKGDLSSESTVSRIRTEHFPLTLESARPSHTSQYLCASSETTTAFAEQFFGPGTRLTVL.

This rearrangement joins TRBV28 to TRBJ2-4; tentatively, D is TRBD2 (6 bases). The germline V gene encodes CDR1 MDHEN and CDR2 SYDVKM. This CDR3 comprises 14 residues. Trimming removed 6 bases at V and 12 bases at J, with 21 bases between. The CDR3 nucleotides read TGTGCCAGCAGGGCCCCAGGAGGGAGTTTCTATCAGTACTTC. Amino acids: CASRAPGGSFYQYF.

The rearrangement joins TRBV19 to TRBJ2-7, with 9 bases identical to TRBD1. The CDR3 sequence is 15 residues long. V lost 6 bases, J lost 0 bases, and 6 bases stayed unmatched. Looked up from germline, CDR1 is LNHDA and CDR2 is SQIVND (reference sequence). CDR3 in DNA: TGTGCCAGTAGGCCGGGACAGGGCTACTCCTACGAGCAGTACTTC. It yields the protein CASRPGQGYSYEQYF.

The V call is TRBV2, the J call TRBJ2-1, with 9 bases that match TRBD2. Germline V gene lookup returns CDR1 SNHLY and CDR2 FYNNEI. This CDR3 spans 13 amino acids. Trimming took 5 bases from V and 9 from J; bases not matched to a gene: 5. Here the CDR3 DNA reads TGTGCCAGCAGTCTAGGACTAGCGACTGAGCAGTTCTTC. It is translated as CASSLGLATEQFF.

The chain has TRBV29-1 and TRBJ2-7, with a weak D call TRBD1 (6 bases). Germline V lookup: CDR1 SQVTM, CDR2 ANQGSEA. V was clipped by 0 bases and J by 4 bases, with 13 bases between them. CDR3 length equals 14 residues. The CDR3 region is CSVEDRGRGYEQYF. DNA for the CDR3: TGCAGCGTTGAAGATCGCGGCAGGGGATACGAGCAGTACTTC.

This clone has just a few counts. The chain links TRBV4-3 to TRBJ2-1; maybe TRBD2 (6 bases). V was cut by 0 bases and J by 8 bases, with 17 bases left in between. This CDR3 spans 16 amino acids. Germline V gene lookup returns CDR1 LGHNA and CDR2 YSLEER. The CDR3 reads CASSQDPTRGWDEQFF. CDR3 nucleotide sequence: TGCGCCAGCAGCCAAGACCCGACTAGAGGTTGGGATGAGCAGTTCTTC.

Worth noting for this clone: Additional DNA sequences in this sample encode the identical CDR3. The chain has TRBV30 and TRBJ1-5; D is perhaps TRBD1 (5 bases). The CDR3 runs to 14 residues. Germline CDR1 is GTSNPN and CDR2 is SVGIG (reference sequence). V was cut by 0 bases and J by 4 bases, with 10 bases left in between. In DNA, the CDR3 is TGTGCCTGGAGTGTACGTGGGGGGAATCAGCCCCAGCATTTT. Translating it yields CAWSVRGGNQPQHF.

The chain recombines TRBV9 with TRBJ2-3; D gene unclear. The germline gives CDR1 SGDLS, CDR2 YYNGEE. This CDR3 spans 14 amino acids. With 4 bases removed from V and 2 bases from J, the gap between germline ends came to 11 bases. CDR3 amino acids: CASSPRTPTDTQYF. The CDR3 DNA is TGTGCCAGCAGCCCCCGGACGCCCACAGATACGCAGTATTTT.

This clone was seen only a few times. The rearrangement uses TRBV29-1 and TRBJ2-5, with a weak D call TRBD1 (5 bases). The CDR3 totals 12 residues. V was trimmed by 4 bases and J by 4 bases, leaving 10 bases between them. CDR1 is SQVTM and CDR2 is ANQGSEA in the germline V gene. CDR3 region: CSVGQGRETQYF. The CDR3, as DNA: TGCAGCGTTGGCCAGGGCAGAGAGACCCAGTACTTC.

V gene TRBV7-2 combines with J gene TRBJ1-1; 7 bases match TRBD1. With 3 bases clipped from V and 1 base from J, the junction kept 8 bases outside the gene matches. The CDR3 totals 16 residues. The germline gives CDR1 SGHTA, CDR2 FQGNSA. CDR3 coding DNA: TGTGCCAGCAGCTTCGACAGGGTGGGGACGAACACTGAAGCTTTCTTT. Translation gives CASSFDRVGTNTEAFF.

The chain carries TRBV4-2 and TRBJ2-1; 7 bases fit TRBD2. CDR1 and CDR2 (germline): LGHNA, YNFKEQ. Trimming took 0 bases from V and 9 from J; bases not matched to a gene: 8. CDR3 length: 15 amino acids. The CDR3, as DNA: TGTGCCAGCAGCCAAGATGAGGGACTACGGGTTGAGCAGTTCTTC. It yields the protein CASSQDEGLRVEQFF.

This clone was observed a few times. At the DNA level, this CDR3 is encoded by other sequences in the same sample as well. This chain connects TRBV5-6 to TRBJ2-5, with TRBD2 matching over 11 bases. The trim removed 0 bases at V and 2 bases at J, leaving 0 bases unmatched. This CDR3 spans 15 amino acids. Germline V gene lookup returns CDR1 SGHDT and CDR2 YYEEEE. The CDR3 reads CASSLGLAGQETQYF. DNA of the CDR3: TGTGCCAGCAGCTTGGGACTAGCGGGACAAGAGACCCAGTACTTC. Drawing the rest from reference TRBV5-6 and TRBJ2-5, the complete variable domain is DAGVTQSPTHLIKTRGQQVTLRCSPKSGHDTVSWYQQALGQGPQFIFQYYEEEERQRGNFPDRFSGHQFPNYSSELNVNALLLGDSALYLCASSLGLAGQETQYFGPGTRLLVL.